This T cell receptor beta chain was retrieved from a study of identifying expanded T cells in peripheral blood. With respect to this clone: No antigen is known for it.

No infections or other immune events were documented during collection. Findings and limits, study-wide: Over approximately two and four weeks, about 17 and 20 clones changed, versus roughly 1.1 between replicates. Two-week clone count variance significantly increased as total template count grew.

Profiling relied on immunoSEQ multiplex PCR, and the TCRdb table lists in-frame clones only, not all of them. Counted here are about 81,000 clones, roughly 84% occurring once; the ten biggest clones make up 15% to 20%. Material: blood. The receptor was isolated from a person aged 18-70 years in good health.

The CDR3 sequence: CASSSLSGSSYEQYF. The DNA for the CDR3 is TGTGCCAGCAGTTCCCTTTCGGGCAGCTCCTACGAGCAGTACTTC. The J gene is TRBJ2-7, the V gene TRBV6-5, with D unresolved. The V end lost 4 bases, the J end lost 0 bases, and 13 bases lay between the germline ends. The CDR3 length is 15 residues. The germline V gene has CDR1 MNHEY and CDR2 SVGAGI.